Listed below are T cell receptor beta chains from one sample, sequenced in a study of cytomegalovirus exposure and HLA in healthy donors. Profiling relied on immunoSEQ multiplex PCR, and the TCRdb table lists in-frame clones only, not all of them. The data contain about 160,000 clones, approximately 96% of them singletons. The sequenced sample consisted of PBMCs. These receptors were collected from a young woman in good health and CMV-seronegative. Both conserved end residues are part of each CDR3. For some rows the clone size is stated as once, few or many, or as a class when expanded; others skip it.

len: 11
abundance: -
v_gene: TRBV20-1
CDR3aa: CSARFRYEQYF

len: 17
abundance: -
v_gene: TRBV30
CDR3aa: CAWSRARASLGVQPQHF

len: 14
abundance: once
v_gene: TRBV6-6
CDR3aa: CASSPPGNTGELFF

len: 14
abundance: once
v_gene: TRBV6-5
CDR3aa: CASKYRGLGEKLFF

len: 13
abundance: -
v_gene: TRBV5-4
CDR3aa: CATRTGGTDTQYF

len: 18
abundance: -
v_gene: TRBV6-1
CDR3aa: CASSEAQGRGTASYEQYF

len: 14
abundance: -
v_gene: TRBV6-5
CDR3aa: CASSYSAGVYEQYF

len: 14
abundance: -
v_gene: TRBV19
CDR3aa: CASSIQGRAGELFF

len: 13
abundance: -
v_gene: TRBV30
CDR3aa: CAWATVSGNTIYF

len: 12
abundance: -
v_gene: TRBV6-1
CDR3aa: CASSAAVTEAFF

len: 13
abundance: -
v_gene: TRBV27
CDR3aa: CASSLGAGSEAFF

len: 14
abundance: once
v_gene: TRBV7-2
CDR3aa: CASSLEGVHTEAFF

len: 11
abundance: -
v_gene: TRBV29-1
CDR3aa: CSVEDDRGYTF

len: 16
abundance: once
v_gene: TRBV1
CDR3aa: CTSSDPSGENTGELFF

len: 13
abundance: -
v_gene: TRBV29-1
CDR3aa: CSSVSGSPTEAFF

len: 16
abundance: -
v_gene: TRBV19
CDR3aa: CASTDWSAVVHYGYTF

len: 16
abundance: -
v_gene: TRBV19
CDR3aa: CASSMGQGDWNTEAFF

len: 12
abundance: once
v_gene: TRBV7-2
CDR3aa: CAARTGEGKLFF

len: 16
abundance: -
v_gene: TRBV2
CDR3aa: CARRENGPGANTEAFF

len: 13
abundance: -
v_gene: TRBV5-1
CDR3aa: CASSTGGITEAFF

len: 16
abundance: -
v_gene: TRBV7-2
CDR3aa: CASSLVPGENNSPLHF

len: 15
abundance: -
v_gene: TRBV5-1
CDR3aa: CASSPGTASWSGYTF

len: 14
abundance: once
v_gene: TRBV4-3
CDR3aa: CASSQRTGDQPQHF

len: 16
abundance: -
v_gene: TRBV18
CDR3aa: CASSPPGGPATDTQYF

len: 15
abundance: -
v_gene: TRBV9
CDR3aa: CASSVTGANTGELFF

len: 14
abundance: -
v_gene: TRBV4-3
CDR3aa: CASSRRTGETEAFF

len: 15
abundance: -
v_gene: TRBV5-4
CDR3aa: CASSTRTGGSYEQYF

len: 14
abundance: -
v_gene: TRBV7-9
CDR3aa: CASSDSGGDREQYF

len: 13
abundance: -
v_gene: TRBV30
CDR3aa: CAWSEGDGYEQYF

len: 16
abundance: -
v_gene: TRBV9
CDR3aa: CASSGLGAVNTGELFF

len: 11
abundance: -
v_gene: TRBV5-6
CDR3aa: CASSFQSEQYF

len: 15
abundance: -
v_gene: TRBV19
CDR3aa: CASVKQGAGTGELFF

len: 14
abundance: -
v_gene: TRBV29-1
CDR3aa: CSARQQENTGELFF

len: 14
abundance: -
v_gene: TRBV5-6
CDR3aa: CASSLVTASYEQYF

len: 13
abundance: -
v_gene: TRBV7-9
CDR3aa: CASSLDLRTDLHF

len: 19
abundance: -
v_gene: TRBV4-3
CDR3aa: CASSQDRVEPGQSYNEQFF

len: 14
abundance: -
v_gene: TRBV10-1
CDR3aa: CASSEDRSTDTQYF

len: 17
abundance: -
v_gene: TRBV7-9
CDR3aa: CASSHGGTQGRRTEAFF

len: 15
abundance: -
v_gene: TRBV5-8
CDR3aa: CASSLGTGGEDTQYF

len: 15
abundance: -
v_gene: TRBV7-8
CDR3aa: CASSLTRGLDSPLHF

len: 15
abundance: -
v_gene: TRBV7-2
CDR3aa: CASSLGGGPPYEQYF

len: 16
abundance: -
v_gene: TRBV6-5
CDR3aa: CASSSTSGGARNEQFF

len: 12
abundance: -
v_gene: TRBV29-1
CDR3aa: CSVGGRNQPQHF

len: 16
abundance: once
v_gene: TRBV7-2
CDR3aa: CASSFRGMGWDTEAFF

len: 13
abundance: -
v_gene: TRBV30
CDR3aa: CAISPVDLETQYF

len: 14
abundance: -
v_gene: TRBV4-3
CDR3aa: CASSLDRGYNEQFF

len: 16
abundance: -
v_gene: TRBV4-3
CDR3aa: CASSQSEGTGSHEQYF

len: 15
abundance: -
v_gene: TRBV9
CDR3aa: CASSPRQGAGETQYF

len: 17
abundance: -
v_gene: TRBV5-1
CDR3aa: CASSLPGTSGGPDTQYF

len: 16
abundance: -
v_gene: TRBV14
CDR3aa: CASSQGPRGPGETQYF

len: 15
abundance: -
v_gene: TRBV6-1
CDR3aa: CASNTGVWNSYEQYF

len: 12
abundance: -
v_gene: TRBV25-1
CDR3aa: CASTSGESGYTF

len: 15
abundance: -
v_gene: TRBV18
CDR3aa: CASSPQGTGANVLTF

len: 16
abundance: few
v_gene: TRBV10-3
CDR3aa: CAISGGDRGSNQPQHF

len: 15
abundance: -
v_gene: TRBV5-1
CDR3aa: CASKIAGRNQEKLFF